This entry is about one TCR beta chain. Noted time point: newly diagnosed GD, antithyroid drugs for less than 3 months. After RNA was extracted from PBMCs, the TCR library was made from it. The data belong to a study of regulatory T cells in long-lasting Graves disease. Through Arm-PCR of CDR3 regions and iRepertoire HTBI primers, TCR beta libraries were built. Each CDR3 protein gets one entry after TCRdb re-called the multiplex PCR reads with MiXCR. The table has 200,000 to 250,000 distinct CDR3 sequences, about a sixth seen once; the top ten hold over 20%. This sequence was found in a female donor with Graves disease. This sample comprised peripheral blood mononuclear cells (PBMCs), obtained at new diagnosis, from a patient treated with antithyroid drugs.

The CDR3 region has the DNA TGTGCCAGCAGCACCCACAGGGACGTCGGCACAGATACGCAGTATTTT. Translating it yields CASSTHRDVGTDTQYF. The V call is TRBV11-3, the J call TRBJ2-3, with D tentatively TRBD1 (6 bases). The CDR3 runs 16 residues. Per the germline V gene, CDR1 is SGHNT and CDR2 is YENEEA. The V and J ends lost 5 bases and 1 base respectively, with 16 bases between them.